The 29 T cell receptor beta chains presented below share a single source sample, sequenced in a study of shared clonotypes between healthy human individuals. Measured with immunoSEQ multiplex PCR; TCRdb has only the in-frame clones, and not every one. The data show around 1.4 million clones, just under 99% seen once. Specimen: naive CD4+ T cells sorted from blood. Subset described: CD45RA+ positively selected. The origin of the receptors is a man aged 25-45 years in good health.

V and J are TRBV10-3 and TRBJ1-1; D is perhaps TRBD1 (5 bases). V was cut by 4 bases and J by 1 base, with 7 bases left in between. This CDR3 is built from 13 residues. Germline values: CDR1 ENHRY, CDR2 SYGVKD. The CDR3 region has the DNA TGTGCCATCAGTGCTGGGGGGAACACTGAAGCTTTCTTT. Protein sequence: CAISAGGNTEAFF.

The genes are TRBV30 and TRBJ2-5; D perhaps matches TRBD2 (5 bases). Germline CDR1 reads GTSNPN; CDR2 reads SVGIG (reference sequence). Trimming took off 2 bases at V and 4 bases at J, with 17 bases between the two ends. The CDR3 covers 15 residues. The CDR3 DNA sequence: TGTGCCTGGAGTTCCCTCCAGACTATAACAGAGACCCAGTACTTC. As protein: CAWSSLQTITETQYF.

V is TRBV5-1 and J is TRBJ2-3; 11 bases map to TRBD2. The CDR3 loop spans 15 amino acids. The trim removed 2 bases at V and 4 bases at J, leaving 3 bases unmatched. CDR1 SGHRS and CDR2 YFSETQ come from the germline V gene. CDR3 amino acids: CASSFELAGADTQYF. The CDR3 coding sequence is TGCGCCAGCAGCTTCGAACTAGCGGGAGCAGATACGCAGTATTTT.

The chain links TRBV27 to TRBJ2-7; the D gene is possibly TRBD2 (5 bases). The CDR3 has 16 amino acids. V gave up 3 bases and J gave up 3 bases, with 18 bases separating them. Germline V gene data show CDR1 as MNHEY and CDR2 as SMNVEV (reference sequence). The CDR3, as DNA: TGTGCCAGCAGTTTCTCGGGGTATAGAGCGGACTACGAGCAGTACTTC. It yields the protein CASSFSGYRADYEQYF.

The chain combines TRBV7-9 with TRBJ2-5, with D tentatively TRBD1 (6 bases). The CDR3 runs to 13 residues. Trimming pared 3 bases from V and 4 bases from J, leaving 9 bases between. Germline CDR1 reads SEHNR; CDR2 reads FQNEAQ (reference sequence). Here the CDR3 DNA reads TGTGCCAGCAGCTTCGGGACATCAGAGACCCAGTACTTC. This gives the protein CASSFGTSETQYF.

The V and J genes are TRBV28 and TRBJ2-7, with D tentatively TRBD2 (5 bases). CDR1 MDHEN and CDR2 SYDVKM come from the germline V gene. This CDR3 is 13 amino acids long. Trimming took 8 bases from V and 3 from J, leaving 14 bases between them. CDR3 in DNA: TGTGCCAGCGATGGCGGAGGTCGCTACGAGCAGTACTTC. This codes for CASDGGGRYEQYF.

The chain couples TRBV9 to TRBJ2-3; D is uncertain. V was clipped by 4 bases and J by 8 bases, with 14 bases between them. The CDR3 extends over 13 amino acids. The germline V gene has CDR1 SGDLS and CDR2 YYNGEE. The CDR3 DNA sequence: TGTGCCAGCAGCTCACCTGGATACTCTACGCAGTATTTT. This codes for CASSSPGYSTQYF.

This clone has a single count. The V call is TRBV2, the J call TRBJ1-4; no definite D call. V lost 3 bases and J 0 bases, leaving 8 bases between the germline ends. This CDR3 region has 15 residues. Germline CDR1 SNHLY, CDR2 FYNNEI. CDR3 amino acids: CASSEEATTNEKLFF. As DNA, the CDR3 is TGTGCCAGCAGTGAGGAGGCGACAACTAATGAAAAACTGTTTTTT.

V and J are TRBV7-9 and TRBJ1-4; no firm D call. The V gene's germline CDR1 is SEHNR and CDR2 FQNEAQ (reference sequence). V gave up 0 bases and J gave up 5 bases, with 10 bases separating them. The CDR3 contains 15 residues. The CDR3 sequence: CASSLARQVNEKLFF. DNA of the CDR3: TGTGCCAGCAGCTTAGCCCGACAAGTAAATGAAAAACTGTTTTTT.

The chain has TRBV5-6 and TRBJ1-5; D is perhaps TRBD1 (5 bases). The CDR3 is made up of 16 amino acids. Germline V gene lookup returns CDR1 SGHDT and CDR2 YYEEEE. V was shortened by 3 bases and J by 6 bases, with 19 bases between the two germline ends. CDR3 sequence reads: CASSSRDLLSGQPQHF. The CDR3 bases are TGTGCCAGCAGCTCGCGGGACCTCCTATCGGGTCAGCCCCAGCATTTT.

The chain carries TRBV28 and TRBJ2-7; D unresolved. V was shortened by 7 bases and J by 1 base, with 11 bases between the two germline ends. Germline CDR1 MDHEN, CDR2 SYDVKM. The CDR3 runs 13 residues. The CDR3 here is CASKLSVSYEQYF. The CDR3 DNA reads as TGTGCCAGCAAACTTTCCGTGTCCTACGAGCAGTACTTC.

This chain links TRBV14 with TRBJ2-7; possibly TRBD1 for D (5 bases). Germline-derived CDR1 and CDR2 are SGHDN and FVKESK. This CDR3 region has 14 residues. Trimming removed 2 bases from V and 5 bases from J, with 13 bases in between. In DNA form, the CDR3 reads TGTGCCAGCAGCCAAAGGTGGACACCCCACGAGCAGTACTTC. Its translation: CASSQRWTPHEQYF.

This chain uses TRBV18 with TRBJ1-1; a weak D match, TRBD1 (5 bases). V lost 3 bases and J 7 bases, leaving 21 bases between the germline ends. CDR3 length equals 16 residues. Germline CDR1 KGHSH, CDR2 LQKENI. CDR3 region: CASSPPGWGRNGEAFF. CDR3 nucleotide sequence: TGTGCCAGCTCACCCCCCGGCTGGGGGAGGAACGGTGAAGCTTTCTTT.

The CDR3 region has the DNA TGTGCCAGCTCACCCGGACCGACTACAAGTGCCAGGGCCTACGAGCAGTACTTC. Protein sequence: CASSPGPTTSARAYEQYF. This rearrangement joins TRBV18 to TRBJ2-7; TRBD1 or TRBD2 may be the D gene (5 bases each). This CDR3 has 18 amino acids. From germline, CDR1 is KGHSH and CDR2 LQKENI. V lost 3 bases, J lost 2 bases, and 23 bases lay in between.

This clone was seen just once. Distinct nucleotide sequences in the sample also encode this CDR3. This rearrangement joins TRBV5-1 to TRBJ1-4; maybe TRBD1 (5 bases). Per germline, CDR1 SGHRS and CDR2 YFSETQ. There are 14 residues in the CDR3. V was trimmed by 0 bases and J by 4 bases, leaving 7 bases between them. The CDR3 here is CASSLGQNNEKLFF. CDR3 DNA sequence: TGCGCCAGCAGCTTGGGACAGAATAATGAAAAACTGTTTTTT.

The chain employs TRBV6-6 and TRBJ1-3; D is unresolved. CDR1 MNHNY and CDR2 SVGAGI come from the germline V gene (reference sequence). The CDR3 has 15 amino acids. Trimming left V 2 bases short and J 0 bases short, with 8 bases between. CDR3 amino acids: CASSYLEFSGNTIYF. In DNA form, the CDR3 reads TGTGCCAGCAGTTACCTCGAATTCTCTGGAAACACCATATATTTT.

This chain links TRBV7-9 with TRBJ1-5; 9 nucleotides match TRBD1. Germline assignment: CDR1 SEHNR and CDR2 FQNEAQ (reference sequence). V was clipped by 1 base and J by 6 bases; unmatched bases: 4. The CDR3 consists of 15 residues. CDR3 sequence reads: CASSLETGGGQPQHF. The CDR3 DNA is TGTGCCAGCAGCTTAGAAACAGGGGGCGGTCAGCCCCAGCATTTT.

The chain joins TRBV4-3 to TRBJ2-5; possible D gene TRBD2, 5 bases. Germline CDR1 is LGHNA and CDR2 is YSLEER. This CDR3 comprises 18 residues. Trimming removed 1 base from V and 2 bases from J, with 20 bases in between. CDR3 amino acids: CASSQALTGNGLQETQYF. The DNA for the CDR3 is TGCGCCAGCAGCCAAGCTCTAACGGGGAATGGGTTACAAGAGACCCAGTACTTC.

The rearrangement uses TRBV5-1 and TRBJ2-5, with D perhaps matching TRBD2 (6 bases). Trimming left V 7 bases short and J 4 bases short, with 14 bases between. Germline V lookup: CDR1 SGHRS, CDR2 YFSETQ. This CDR3 has 13 amino acids. This CDR3 reads CASQPGLGETQYF. CDR3 bases: TGCGCCAGCCAGCCGGGACTTGGAGAGACCCAGTACTTC.

This clone has just a few counts. The chain uses TRBV18 and TRBJ2-2, with 7 nucleotides matching TRBD2. J lost 5 bases, V lost 0 bases, and 3 bases had no gene match. The CDR3 runs 15 residues. Germline-derived CDR1 and CDR2 are KGHSH and LQKENI. The CDR3 nucleotides read TGTGCCAGCTCACCACCCCTAGCGGATACCGGGGAGCTGTTTTTT. This gives the protein CASSPPLADTGELFF.

This clone has a single count. The chain is built from TRBV14 and TRBJ2-3; possible D gene TRBD2, 6 bases. This CDR3 region has 18 residues. Trimming cost V 4 bases and J 0 bases, with 20 bases left between them. The germline gives CDR1 SGHDN, CDR2 FVKESK. The CDR3 DNA follows: TGTGCCAGCAGCCGCACATCGCCCGGGACTCCTAGCACAGATACGCAGTATTTT. Translation: CASSRTSPGTPSTDTQYF.

This sequence joins TRBV5-1 and TRBJ2-7, with a weak D call TRBD2 (5 bases). CDR1 and CDR2 from the germline V gene are SGHRS and YFSETQ. The CDR3 is made up of 15 amino acids. Between the trimmed V and J ends, which lost 4 bases and 0 bases, there was a span of 14 bases. CDR3 DNA: TGCGCCAGCAGCAATACTTCGGGATACTCCTACGAGCAGTACTTC. It specifies CASSNTSGYSYEQYF.

The chain has TRBV2 and TRBJ2-5, with 7 bases matching TRBD1. Germline lookup yields CDR1 SNHLY and CDR2 FYNNEI. This CDR3 region has 14 residues. DNA of the CDR3: TGTGTGAGAGGGGGCAGAACCCGTCAAGAGACCCAGTACTTC. As protein: CVRGGRTRQETQYF.

V and J are TRBV4-2 and TRBJ2-2, with 9 bases matching TRBD2. Germline V gene lookup returns CDR1 LGHNA and CDR2 YNFKEQ. V dropped 0 bases and J dropped 2; count of bases not matched to a gene: 1. This CDR3 contains 16 residues. The CDR3 DNA reads as TGTGCCAGCAGCCAAGAGGGACTAGCAAACACCGGGGAGCTGTTTTTT. Its protein product is CASSQEGLANTGELFF.

The chain carries TRBV19 and TRBJ1-3; D gene ambiguous. The CDR3 extends over 12 amino acids. V gave up 5 bases and J gave up 2 bases, with 4 bases separating them. CDR1 and CDR2 (germline): LNHDA, SQIVND (reference sequence). The CDR3 reads CASSFPGNTIYF. Written as DNA, the CDR3 is TGTGCCAGTAGTTTCCCTGGAAACACCATATATTTT. Complete variable domain (other parts from reference TRBV19 and TRBJ1-3): DGGITQSPKYLFRKEGQNVTLSCEQNLNHDAMYWYRQDPGQGLRLIYYSQIVNDFQKGDIAEGYSVSREKKESFPLTVTSAQKNPTAFYLCASSFPGNTIYFGEGSWLTVV.

The chain is built from TRBV28 and TRBJ1-1, with D perhaps matching TRBD1 (5 bases). The CDR3 is made up of 15 amino acids. The V gene's germline CDR1 is MDHEN and CDR2 SYDVKM. V lost 4 bases and J 4 bases, leaving 16 bases between the germline ends. CDR3 sequence: CASSSAEGSGTEAFF. CDR3 DNA: TGTGCCAGCAGTTCCGCGGAGGGGTCGGGCACTGAAGCTTTCTTT.

The chain joins TRBV2 to TRBJ2-3; unclear D gene. Germline-derived CDR1 and CDR2 are SNHLY and FYNNEI. V dropped 5 bases and J dropped 2 bases, with 8 bases sitting between them. This CDR3 contains 13 residues. The CDR3 nucleotides read TGTGCCAGCAGTCAACAGATCACAGATACGCAGTATTTT. Translation: CASSQQITDTQYF.

The DNA of the CDR3 is TGCGCCAGCAGCCTCAAAGCGGGAGGGCTGGGCAATGAGCAGTTCTTC. Its protein is CASSLKAGGLGNEQFF. The chain recombines TRBV4-3 with TRBJ2-1; 10 positions match TRBD2. In germline, CDR1 is LGHNA, CDR2 YSLEER. The CDR3 extends over 16 amino acids. The J segment lost 6 bases and the V segment lost 4 bases, leaving 9 bases of the junction unmatched.

A single count supports this clone. The rearrangement joins TRBV14 to TRBJ2-2; no clear D. The V gene lost 0 bases and the J gene lost 9 bases, with 11 bases spanning the gap. The CDR3 has 14 amino acids. Germline V lookup: CDR1 SGHDN, CDR2 FVKESK. CDR3 in amino acids: CASSQDLVQRELFF. The CDR3 DNA follows: TGTGCCAGCAGCCAAGATCTTGTGCAAAGGGAGCTGTTTTTT.